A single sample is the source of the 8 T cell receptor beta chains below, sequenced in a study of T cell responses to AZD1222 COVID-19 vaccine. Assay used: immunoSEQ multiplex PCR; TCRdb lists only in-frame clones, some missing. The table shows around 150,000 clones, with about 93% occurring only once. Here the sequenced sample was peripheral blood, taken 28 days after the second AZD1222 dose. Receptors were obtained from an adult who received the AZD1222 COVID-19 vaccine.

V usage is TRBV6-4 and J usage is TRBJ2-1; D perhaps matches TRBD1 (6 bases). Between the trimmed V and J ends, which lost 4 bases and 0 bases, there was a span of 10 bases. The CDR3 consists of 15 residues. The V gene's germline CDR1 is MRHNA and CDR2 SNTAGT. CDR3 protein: CASSGTDSSYNEQFF. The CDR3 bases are TGTGCCAGCAGTGGGACAGATAGCTCCTACAATGAGCAGTTCTTC.

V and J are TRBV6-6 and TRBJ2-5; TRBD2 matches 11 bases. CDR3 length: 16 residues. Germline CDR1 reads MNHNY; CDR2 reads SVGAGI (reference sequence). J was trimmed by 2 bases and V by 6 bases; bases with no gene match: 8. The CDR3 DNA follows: TGTGCCAGCAGGACCGGGACTAGCGGACCACAAGAGACCCAGTACTTC. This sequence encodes CASRTGTSGPQETQYF.

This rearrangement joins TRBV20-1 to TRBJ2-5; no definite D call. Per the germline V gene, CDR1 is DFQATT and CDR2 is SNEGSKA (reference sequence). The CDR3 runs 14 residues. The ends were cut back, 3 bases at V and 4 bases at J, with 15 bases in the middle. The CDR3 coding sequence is TGCAGTGCTAGTAAGACCGCCTATCTAGAGACCCAGTACTTC. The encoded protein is CSASKTAYLETQYF.

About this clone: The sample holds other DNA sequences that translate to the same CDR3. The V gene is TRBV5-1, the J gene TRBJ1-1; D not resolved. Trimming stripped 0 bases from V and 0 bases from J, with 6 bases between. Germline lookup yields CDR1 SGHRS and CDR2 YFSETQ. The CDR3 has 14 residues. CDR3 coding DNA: TGCGCCAGCAGCTTGGGGACGGTGAACACTGAAGCTTTCTTT. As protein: CASSLGTVNTEAFF.

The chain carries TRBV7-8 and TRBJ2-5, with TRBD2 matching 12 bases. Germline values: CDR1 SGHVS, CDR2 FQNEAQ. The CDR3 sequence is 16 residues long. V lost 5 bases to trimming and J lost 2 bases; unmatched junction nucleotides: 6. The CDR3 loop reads CASSRSSGRVQETQYF. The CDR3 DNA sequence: TGTGCCAGCAGCCGTTCTAGCGGGAGGGTACAAGAGACCCAGTACTTC.

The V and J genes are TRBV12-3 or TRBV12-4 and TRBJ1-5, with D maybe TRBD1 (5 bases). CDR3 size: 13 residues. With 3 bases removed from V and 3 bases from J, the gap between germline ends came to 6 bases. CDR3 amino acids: CASSLTDNQPQHF. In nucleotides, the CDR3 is TGTGCCAGCAGTTTGACAGACAATCAGCCCCAGCATTTT.

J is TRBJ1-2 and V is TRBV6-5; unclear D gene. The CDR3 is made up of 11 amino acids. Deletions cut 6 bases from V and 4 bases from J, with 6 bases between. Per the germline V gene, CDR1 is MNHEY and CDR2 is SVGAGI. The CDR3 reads CASRTAYGYTF. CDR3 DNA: TGTGCCAGCAGAACAGCCTATGGCTACACCTTC.

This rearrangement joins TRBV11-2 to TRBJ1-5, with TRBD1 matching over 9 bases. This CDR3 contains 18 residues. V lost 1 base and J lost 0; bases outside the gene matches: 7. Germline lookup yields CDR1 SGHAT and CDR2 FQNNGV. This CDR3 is CASSLGQGGPFSNQPQHF. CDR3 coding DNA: TGTGCCAGCAGCTTAGGACAGGGGGGTCCTTTTAGCAATCAGCCCCAGCATTTT.